These 27 T cell receptor beta chains originate from one sample sequenced in a study of blood T cell repertoires in COVID-19. Only in-frame clones appear in the TCRdb table, and some are missing; sequencing was by immunoSEQ multiplex PCR. The sample consists of 73,000 or so clones, 75% to 90% of them appearing once. The sample consisted of peripheral blood. The receptors originated from a man between 25 and 39 years old with acute or convalescent COVID-19.

This chain links TRBV21-1 with TRBJ1-5; the DNA was not compared with TRBD1, the D call given in the table. TRBV21-1 is listed as a pseudogene. The CDR3 is 15 residues long. CDR3 sequence (DNA): TGTGCCAAGCGGACAGGGACTTGGAGCAATCAGCCCCAGCATTTT. It encodes CAKRTGTWSNQPQHF.

The CDR3 DNA is TGTGCCAGCAGTCGGGGTGCAACTAATGAAAAACTGTTTTTT. It codes for CASSRGATNEKLFF. This chain connects TRBV6-5 to TRBJ1-4; no reliable D call. V was cut by 5 bases and J by 0 bases, with 7 bases left in between. From germline, CDR1 is MNHEY and CDR2 SVGAGI. The CDR3 spans 14 residues.

The chain couples TRBV18 to TRBJ2-2; D unclear. V gave up 7 bases and J gave up 3 bases, with 6 bases separating them. The CDR3 has 12 amino acids. Germline assignment: CDR1 KGHSH and CDR2 LQKENI. The CDR3 spells CASYTDTGELFF. The CDR3 bases are TGTGCCAGCTACACCGACACCGGGGAGCTGTTTTTT.

The V gene is TRBV7-9, the J gene TRBJ2-3; 8 nucleotides agree with TRBD1. The germline V gene encodes CDR1 SEHNR and CDR2 FQNEAQ (reference sequence). The V gene end was trimmed by 5 bases and the J gene end by 6 bases; junction bases not matched to a gene: 7. This CDR3 region has 14 residues. CDR3 region: CASSDDRGPDTQYF. CDR3 nucleotide sequence: TGTGCCAGCAGCGACGACAGGGGACCCGATACGCAGTATTTT.

CDR3 sequence reads: CASSLVTGEQFF. The CDR3 coding sequence is TGTGCCAGCAGCTTAGTTACTGGTGAGCAGTTCTTC. The rearrangement links TRBV7-9 to TRBJ2-1; D unresolved. Per the germline V gene, CDR1 is SEHNR and CDR2 is FQNEAQ (reference sequence). The CDR3 is 12 residues long. V gave up 1 base and J gave up 9 bases, with 7 bases separating them.

The genes are TRBV7-3 and TRBJ2-7, with D possibly TRBD2 on 5 matching bases. Trimming removed 4 bases at V and 2 bases at J, with 18 bases between. The germline V gene encodes CDR1 SGHTA and CDR2 FQGTGA. The length of the CDR3 is 16 residues. The CDR3 spells CASSSGPTLGPYEQYF. CDR3 sequence (DNA): TGTGCCAGCAGCTCAGGACCCACACTAGGGCCCTACGAGCAGTACTTC.

This clone occurred a few times. The DNA is left out, because the CDR3 cannot be placed on it with certainty; the CDR3 is given as TCRdb lists it. The CDR3 sequence is CASSKVWGRGNQPQHF. The rearrangement uses TRBV21-1 and TRBJ1-5; TRBD1 is the table's D call and was not checked against the DNA. TRBV21-1 constitutes a pseudogene. With termini counted, the CDR3 has 16 amino acids.

The chain employs TRBV28 and TRBJ1-5; D is possibly TRBD1 (5 bases). The CDR3 has 14 amino acids. The V end lost 8 bases, the J end lost 2 bases, and 13 bases lay between the germline ends. Germline CDR1 reads MDHEN; CDR2 reads SYDVKM. CDR3 residues: CASSRATGNQPQHF. In DNA, the CDR3 is TGTGCCAGCTCCAGGGCGACGGGCAATCAGCCCCAGCATTTT.

In its sample, this clone was seen once. This chain links TRBV18 with TRBJ1-1; the D is unclear. The CDR3 loop spans 13 amino acids. Germline V gene data show CDR1 as KGHSH and CDR2 as LQKENI. The germline V and J ends were trimmed by 3 bases and 2 bases, with 7 bases remaining between them. This CDR3 reads CASSPTVNTEAFF. In DNA form, the CDR3 reads TGTGCCAGCTCACCTACTGTCAACACTGAAGCTTTCTTT. The complete variable domain, with remaining parts taken from reference TRBV18 and TRBJ1-1, reads NAGVMQNPRHLVRRRGQEARLRCSPMKGHSHVYWYRQLPEEGLKFMVYLQKENIIDESGMPKERFSAEFPKEGPSILRIQQVVRGDSAAYFCASSPTVNTEAFFGQGTRLTVV.

The chain employs TRBV5-1 and TRBJ2-1; 9 bases align to TRBD1. The CDR3 contains 14 residues. Trimming at V came to 4 bases and at J to 9 bases, leaving 8 bases not matched to a gene. The germline CDR1 and CDR2 sequences are SGHRS and YFSETQ. CDR3: CASSTGQGFSEQFF. CDR3 bases: TGCGCCAGCAGCACCGGACAGGGGTTTAGTGAGCAGTTCTTC.

This sequence joins TRBV6-2 or TRBV6-3 and TRBJ2-1; 13 positions match TRBD2. Trimming at V came to 5 bases and at J to 8 bases, leaving 15 bases not matched to a gene. CDR3 length equals 18 residues. CDR1 is MNHEY, CDR2 SVGEGT, per germline. The CDR3 DNA sequence: TGTGCCAGCAGTCTGACCGGGACTAGCGGGGACATGTTGGATGAGCAGTTCTTC. Translation gives CASSLTGTSGDMLDEQFF.

This chain uses TRBV7-8 with TRBJ2-1; TRBD2 agrees at 9 bases. V trimming: 0 bases; J trimming: 8 bases; junction bases outside the gene matches: 5. CDR1 is SGHVS and CDR2 is FQNEAQ in the germline V gene. The length of the CDR3 is 15 residues. CDR3 DNA: TGTGCCAGCAGCTTAGCCGCGGGAGGGCCCGATGAGCAGTTCTTC. Its translation is CASSLAAGGPDEQFF.

The chain links TRBV5-6 to TRBJ1-6; 11 bases are shared with TRBD1. The CDR3 is made up of 15 amino acids. Germline trimming cut 5 bases from V and 10 bases from J; bases unmatched to any gene: 8. CDR1 is SGHDT, CDR2 YYEEEE, per germline. CDR3 amino acids: CASRDRGRRNSPLHF. CDR3 nucleotides: TGTGCCAGCAGGGACAGGGGGCGACGGAACTCACCCCTCCACTTT.

This clone was seen a single time. The rearrangement joins TRBV5-1 to TRBJ1-2, with D hard to call. The CDR3 has 14 amino acids. The germline CDR1 and CDR2 sequences are SGHRS and YFSETQ. The V and J ends lost 6 bases and 5 bases respectively, with 17 bases between them. Here the CDR3 DNA reads TGCGCCAGCAAATTCTTTGCGACTGATTATGGCTACACCTTC. It codes for CASKFFATDYGYTF.

The CDR3 is CASRSFGSSGANVLTF. Written as DNA, the CDR3 is TGTGCCAGCAGGAGCTTTGGGAGCTCTGGGGCCAACGTCCTGACTTTC. This rearrangement joins TRBV25-1 to TRBJ2-6, with a weak D call TRBD2 (5 bases). The V and J ends lost 6 bases and 0 bases respectively, with 12 bases between them. CDR3 length: 16 residues. The germline V gene encodes CDR1 MGHDK and CDR2 SYGVNS.

V and J are TRBV28 and TRBJ1-6, with a tentative D call TRBD1 (5 bases). The germline V and J ends were trimmed by 4 bases and 10 bases, with 23 bases remaining between them. Germline-derived CDR1 and CDR2 are MDHEN and SYDVKM. This CDR3 contains 17 residues. CDR3 loop: CASSWAAGGSLRSPLHF. Written as DNA, the CDR3 is TGTGCCAGCAGTTGGGCCGCCGGGGGGTCGCTGCGGTCACCCCTCCACTTT.

The chain combines TRBV7-2 with TRBJ2-3; 9 nucleotides agree with TRBD1. The CDR3 covers 16 residues. Germline V gene lookup returns CDR1 SGHTA and CDR2 FQGNSA. The trim removed 1 base at V and 2 bases at J, leaving 4 bases unmatched. The CDR3 region is CASSLVGTGNTDTQYF. The CDR3, as DNA: TGTGCCAGCAGCTTAGTAGGGACAGGGAACACAGATACGCAGTATTTT.

The rearrangement links TRBV6-8 to TRBJ2-3, with 11 positions matching TRBD1. This CDR3 has 14 residues. Germline lookup yields CDR1 MNHGY and CDR2 SAAAGT. Losses at the gene ends were 11 bases for V and 5 bases for J; bases not matched to a gene: 9. Written as DNA, the CDR3 is TGTGCCGGAAACCGGGACAGGGGGTTAGATACGCAGTATTTT. This encodes CAGNRDRGLDTQYF.

The J gene is TRBJ2-2, the V gene TRBV21-1; the DNA was not used to check the table's D call, TRBD2. TRBV21-1 is a listed pseudogene. The CDR3 consists of 17 residues. The CDR3 region is CASSKAGTSGRAGELFF. The CDR3 DNA sequence: TGTGCCAGCAGCAAAGCCGGGACTAGCGGGAGGGCCGGGGAGCTGTTTTTT.

The chain has TRBV29-1 and TRBJ2-7; 9 positions match TRBD1. J was trimmed by 5 bases and V by 7 bases; bases with no gene match: 6. CDR3 length: 12 residues. The germline V gene has CDR1 SQVTM and CDR2 ANQGSEA. The CDR3 is CSARTGVNEQYF. As DNA, the CDR3 is TGCAGCGCCCGGACAGGGGTGAACGAGCAGTACTTC.

This clone showed up just a few times. The chain combines TRBV6-5 with TRBJ1-6; D is perhaps TRBD1 (6 bases). The length of the CDR3 is 14 residues. The V end lost 10 bases, the J end lost 5 bases, and 15 bases lay between the germline ends. Looked up from germline, CDR1 is MNHEY and CDR2 is SVGAGI. Written as DNA, the CDR3 is TGTGCCAACCGACCGACAGGAAATAATTCACCCCTCCACTTT. Its translation: CANRPTGNNSPLHF.

V usage is TRBV28 and J usage is TRBJ2-7; 10 bases agree with TRBD1. The CDR3 is 15 amino acids. Trimming at V came to 7 bases and at J to 1 base, leaving 7 bases not matched to a gene. Germline V gene data show CDR1 as MDHEN and CDR2 as SYDVKM. The DNA for the CDR3 is TGTGCCAGCATCACACGACAGGGGGCTTCCTACGAGCAGTACTTC. This translates into CASITRQGASYEQYF.

The chain recombines TRBV2 with TRBJ2-3; D not certain. This CDR3 has 15 residues. Trimming cost V 2 bases and J 3 bases, with 12 bases left between them. Germline CDR1 and CDR2: SNHLY and FYNNEI. The CDR3 DNA follows: TGTGCCAGCAGTGAAATCCTCGGTCGGACAGATACGCAGTATTTT. This translates into CASSEILGRTDTQYF.

This clone has just one count. The chain employs TRBV19 and TRBJ2-1; a possible D gene is TRBD2 (5 bases). The V end lost 2 bases, the J end lost 6 bases, and 8 bases lay between the germline ends. The CDR3 sequence is 13 residues long. Per the germline V gene, CDR1 is LNHDA and CDR2 is SQIVND (reference sequence). The DNA for the CDR3 is TGTGCCAGTAGTATAAGGACTGTCAATGAGCAGTTCTTC. It codes for CASSIRTVNEQFF.

The J gene is TRBJ2-3, the V gene TRBV4-1, with 8 positions matching TRBD2. CDR3 size: 17 residues. Trimming cost V 0 bases and J 1 base; bases outside gene matches: 6. CDR1 MGHRA and CDR2 YSYEKL come from the germline V gene. The DNA for the CDR3 is TGCGCCAGCAGCCAAGATCTGACTAGCGTGGGCACAGATACGCAGTATTTT. Amino acid sequence: CASSQDLTSVGTDTQYF.

This clone has a handful of counts. The rearrangement links TRBV28 to TRBJ2-7; tentative D call: TRBD1 (8 bases). There are 14 residues in the CDR3. CDR1 and CDR2 (germline): MDHEN, SYDVKM. V gave up 5 bases and J gave up 7 bases, with 18 bases separating them. In DNA form, the CDR3 reads TGTGCCAGCAGTCCTCGGACAGGGACTAAAGAGCAGTACTTC. Protein product: CASSPRTGTKEQYF.

V and J are TRBV10-3 and TRBJ2-5; 10 positions match TRBD2. Unmatched junction bases numbered 7, after V lost 3 bases and J lost 3 bases. Looked up from germline, CDR1 is ENHRY and CDR2 is SYGVKD. This CDR3 contains 16 residues. The CDR3 nucleotides read TGTGCCATCAGTGATACCGGGACTAGCGTAAAAGAGACCCAGTACTTC. Its protein is CAISDTGTSVKETQYF.